Each of the 13 T cell receptor beta chains below was sequenced from the same sample in a study of T-cell reconstitution after alpha-beta-depleted transplantation in children. This sample's TCRbeta library carried unique molecular identifier barcodes. MiXCR was run by TCRdb on the PCR reads, yielding one entry per CDR3 protein. The sample yields around 500,000 distinct CDR3 sequences, about 21% seen once. The sample in question was PBMCs, mostly from graft donor cells, obtained 360 days after TCRalphabeta/CD19-depleted stem cell transplant. The source of these receptors is a boy under two years old who had a stem cell transplant for acute myeloid leukemia, so the T cells may come from the graft donor.

The chain is built from TRBV5-1 and TRBJ2-1; TRBD2 might be the D (6 bases). The CDR3 spans 13 residues. V gave up 5 bases and J gave up 8 bases, with 14 bases separating them. CDR1 is SGHRS, CDR2 YFSETQ, per germline. The CDR3 DNA sequence: TGCGCCAGCAGAGGTTGGGCGGGGCATGAGCAGTTCTTC. It codes for CASRGWAGHEQFF.

CDR3 in amino acids: CSAVAPHSQGTGADTQYF. The CDR3 DNA reads TGCAGTGCTGTAGCTCCCCATTCACAGGGTACGGGCGCAGATACGCAGTATTTT. The chain joins TRBV20-1 to TRBJ2-3; D perhaps matches TRBD1 (6 bases). Trimming took off 5 bases at V and 4 bases at J, with 28 bases between the two ends. CDR3 size: 18 residues. Germline V lookup: CDR1 DFQATT, CDR2 SNEGSKA (reference sequence).

This rearrangement joins TRBV6-5 to TRBJ2-5; 7 nucleotides align to TRBD1. Germline values: CDR1 MNHEY, CDR2 SVGAGI. The junction had 9 bases not matched to a gene; V was cut back by 4 bases and J by 7 bases. The CDR3 sequence is 14 residues long. The CDR3 DNA sequence: TGTGCCAGCAGTTTATACGGACAGGTGGGGACCCAGTACTTC. It translates to CASSLYGQVGTQYF.

V is TRBV12-3 or TRBV12-4 and J is TRBJ2-1; 7 bases map to TRBD1. The ends lost 2 bases at V and 12 bases at J; junction bases unmatched: 13. The CDR3 spans 15 residues. CDR3 coding DNA: TGTGCCAGCAGTTTAACCGGGACAGACCGCAATAGGCAGTTCTTC. This encodes CASSLTGTDRNRQFF.

The genes are TRBV20-1 and TRBJ2-1, with 10 bases aligning to TRBD2. In germline, CDR1 is DFQATT, CDR2 SNEGSKA (reference sequence). The CDR3 loop spans 19 amino acids. After removal of 2 bases from V and 0 bases from J, the junction contained 13 bases not matched to a gene. This chain's CDR3 is CSARSRISGGTSSYNEQFF. CDR3 DNA sequence: TGCAGTGCTAGATCGCGTATTAGCGGGGGGACCAGCTCCTACAATGAGCAGTTCTTC.

The V gene is TRBV6-5, the J gene TRBJ2-7; 9 bases map to TRBD1. The CDR3 loop spans 15 amino acids. V shed 5 bases, J shed 2 bases, and the junction held 7 bases outside the gene matches. Germline CDR1 and CDR2: MNHEY and SVGAGI. This chain's CDR3 is CASSPSRDRAYEQYF. The CDR3, as DNA: TGTGCCAGCAGTCCCTCGAGGGACAGGGCCTACGAGCAGTACTTC.

This clonotype showed up many times. The chain carries TRBV25-1 and TRBJ2-2; 8 positions agree with TRBD1. The ends lost 1 base at V and 0 bases at J; junction bases unmatched: 7. The CDR3 loop spans 18 amino acids. CDR1 is MGHDK and CDR2 is SYGVNS in the germline V gene. The DNA for the CDR3 is TGTGCCAGCAGTGAATTCGGCTCGGGACAGGCGAACACCGGGGAGCTGTTTTTT. Translated: CASSEFGSGQANTGELFF.

V gene TRBV9 combines with J gene TRBJ2-5, with 7 bases that match TRBD1. The CDR3 loop spans 15 amino acids. Germline lookup yields CDR1 SGDLS and CDR2 YYNGEE. The V and J ends lost 1 base and 1 base, in that order; junction bases with no gene match: 4. CDR3 in DNA: TGTGCCAGCAGCGTATGGGACAGCCTCCAAGAGACCCAGTACTTC. This encodes CASSVWDSLQETQYF.

The J gene is TRBJ2-5, the V gene TRBV7-2; D gene unclear. The germline V gene has CDR1 SGHTA and CDR2 FQGNSA. V was pared by 1 base and J by 2 bases, with 11 bases between. The CDR3 is 15 residues long. The CDR3 nucleotides are TGTGCCAGCAGCTTAGGGTTGCAGAAACAAGAGACCCAGTACTTC. Encoded protein: CASSLGLQKQETQYF.

In its sample, this clonotype was seen a few times. The chain is built from TRBV12-3 or TRBV12-4 and TRBJ2-1, with no clear D. V lost 1 base to trimming and J lost 7 bases, with 11 bases between them. The CDR3 length is 14 residues. CDR3 sequence reads: CASSLDVAMNEQFF. The CDR3 bases are TGTGCCAGCAGTTTAGACGTGGCAATGAATGAGCAGTTCTTC.

This clonotype was observed a handful of times. The rearrangement uses TRBV7-9 and TRBJ2-2; 9 nucleotides agree with TRBD1. V shed 5 bases and J 9 bases; nucleotides not matched to a gene: 10. The germline V gene has CDR1 SEHNR and CDR2 FQNEAQ (reference sequence). This CDR3 is 15 amino acids long. This CDR3 reads CASSPGQGSTRELFF. CDR3 DNA: TGTGCCAGCAGCCCCGGACAGGGGAGTACGAGGGAGCTGTTTTTT.

In its sample, this clonotype was seen a few times. The gene calls are TRBV20-1 and TRBJ1-2; 7 bases map to TRBD1. The CDR3 is 14 amino acids. Germline values: CDR1 DFQATT, CDR2 SNEGSKA (reference sequence). With 3 bases clipped from V and 3 bases from J, the junction kept 7 bases outside the gene matches. CDR3 DNA sequence: TGCAGTGCTAGTCCCACCACAGGGGACTATGGCTACACCTTC. Amino acid sequence: CSASPTTGDYGYTF.

This sequence joins TRBV15 and TRBJ2-2, with 9 bases identical to TRBD1. With V trimmed by 2 bases and J by 3 bases, 1 base remained unmatched. Germline-derived CDR1 and CDR2 are LNHNV and YYDKDF (reference sequence). The CDR3 is made up of 15 amino acids. CDR3 in amino acids: CATSRWDRDTGELFF. The CDR3 nucleotides are TGTGCCACCAGCAGATGGGACAGGGACACCGGGGAGCTGTTTTTT.